Here is one T cell receptor beta chain with its context. This entry is derived from a study of T cell responses to AZD1222 COVID-19 vaccine. Sequencing used immunoSEQ multiplex PCR; TCRdb keeps in-frame clones, though not all of them. This table has roughly 140,000 clones, 88% appearing once. The receptor was isolated from an adult who received the AZD1222 COVID-19 vaccine. Material: peripheral blood, obtained 28 days after the second AZD1222 dose.

The CDR3 DNA reads TGCGCCAGCAGCCAGGCACAGGGGGCCGCGAACACCGGGGAGCTGTTTTTT. Amino acids: CASSQAQGAANTGELFF. The rearrangement joins TRBV4-1 to TRBJ2-2, with 9 positions matching TRBD1. V gave up 3 bases and J gave up 0 bases; unmatched junction bases: 5. Germline-derived CDR1 and CDR2 are MGHRA and YSYEKL. This CDR3 has 17 amino acids.